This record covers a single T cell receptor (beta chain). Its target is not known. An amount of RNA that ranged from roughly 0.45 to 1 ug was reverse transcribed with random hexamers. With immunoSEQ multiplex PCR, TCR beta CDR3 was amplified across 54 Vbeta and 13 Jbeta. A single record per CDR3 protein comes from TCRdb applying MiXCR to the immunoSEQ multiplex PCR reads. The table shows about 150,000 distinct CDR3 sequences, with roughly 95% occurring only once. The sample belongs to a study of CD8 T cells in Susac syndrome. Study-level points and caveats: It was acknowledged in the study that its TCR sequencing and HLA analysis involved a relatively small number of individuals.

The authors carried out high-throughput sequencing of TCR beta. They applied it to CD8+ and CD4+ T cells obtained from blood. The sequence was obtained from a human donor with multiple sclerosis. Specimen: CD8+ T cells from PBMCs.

The DNA for the CDR3 is TGTGCCACCAGTGGCAGCGGGGAAGAGACCCAGTACTTC. It codes for CATSGSGEETQYF. The J gene is TRBJ2-5, the V gene TRBV24-1, with 7 bases identical to TRBD2. CDR3 length equals 13 residues. Germline V gene sequence: CDR1 KGHDR, CDR2 SFDVKD. Trimming at V came to 5 bases and at J to 3 bases, leaving 2 bases not matched to a gene.